These 9 T cell receptor beta chains originate from one sample sequenced in a study of graft-versus-host responses after intestinal transplantation (dated by TCRdb to the early 2020s). The protocol used for the library was the immunoSEQ multiplex PCR assay. The table comes from immuneACCESS by way of TCRdb, which keeps in-frame sequences with V and J called. Part of the clones is missing from these tables; in studies checked, under half for an unresolved V gene and the rest for unknown reasons. The sample data list 7,000 to 8,500 clones, and around 90% of these were observed just once. Of the sample, 1.5% falls within the top ten clones. The specimen was PBMCs, collected about 31 days after intestinal transplant. The receptors come from a human patient who received an intestinal transplant, so some T cells may come from the graft donor.

The chain recombines TRBV5-4 with TRBJ2-6, with D possibly called TRBD1 or TRBD2 (6 bases each). V dropped 4 bases and J dropped 3 bases, with 14 bases sitting between them. This CDR3 comprises 16 residues. Per the germline V gene, CDR1 is SGHNT and CDR2 is YYREEE (reference sequence). The CDR3 DNA sequence: TGTGCCAGCAGCCAAGAGGAGGGGGATGGGGCCAACGTCCTGACTTTC. Its protein is CASSQEEGDGANVLTF. The variable domain in full, completed from reference TRBV5-4 and TRBJ2-6, reads ETGVTQSPTHLIKTRGQQVTLRCSSQSGHNTVSWYQQALGQGPQFIFQYYREEENGRGNFPPRFSGLQFPNYSSELNVNALELDDSALYLCASSQEEGDGANVLTFGAGSRLTVL.

J is TRBJ2-7 and V is TRBV5-8, with 7 bases identical to TRBD1. V lost 4 bases and J lost 4; bases outside the gene matches: 14. Germline loops: CDR1 SGHTS, CDR2 YDEGEE. The CDR3 covers 16 residues. CDR3 bases: TGTGCCAGCAGCCGGACAGGTCCTCTAAAGTTTTACGAGCAGTACTTC. This encodes CASSRTGPLKFYEQYF. Variable domain in full (rest from reference TRBV5-8 and TRBJ2-7): EAGVTQSPTHLIKTRGQQATLRCSPISGHTSVYWYQQALGLGLQFLLWYDEGEERNRGNFPPRFSGRQFPNYSSELNVNALELEDSALYLCASSRTGPLKFYEQYFGPGTRLTVT.

The chain's CDR3 is CASRLGQGMTHNTQYF. The CDR3 DNA reads as TGTGCCAGCAGACTGGGACAGGGGATGACCCATAATACGCAGTATTTT. This rearrangement joins TRBV5-6 to TRBJ2-3; 10 nucleotides agree with TRBD1. Trimming at V came to 5 bases and at J to 7 bases, leaving 13 bases not matched to a gene. The CDR3 is 16 amino acids. The germline CDR1 and CDR2 sequences are SGHDT and YYEEEE.

The chain uses TRBV6-5 and TRBJ1-5; D is perhaps TRBD1 (6 bases). V lost 5 bases and J 7 bases, leaving 18 bases between the germline ends. Germline CDR1 reads MNHEY; CDR2 reads SVGAGI. The CDR3 is made up of 15 amino acids. CDR3 sequence reads: CASSNLQGREQPQHF. The CDR3 DNA is TGTGCCAGCAGTAACCTACAGGGACGGGAGCAGCCCCAGCATTTT.

The rearrangement links TRBV7-9 to TRBJ1-1, with D perhaps matching TRBD1 (5 bases). Between the trimmed V and J ends, which lost 5 bases and 4 bases, there was a span of 11 bases. The CDR3 is 13 residues long. Germline loops: CDR1 SEHNR, CDR2 FQNEAQ (reference sequence). The CDR3 region has the DNA TGTGCCAGCAGCGCCCCGGGACTCACTGAAGCTTTCTTT. Its protein product is CASSAPGLTEAFF.

The chain recombines TRBV6-5 with TRBJ2-3; D is ambiguous. Trimming left V 10 bases short and J 3 bases short, with 5 bases between. This CDR3 comprises 10 residues. Germline V gene data show CDR1 as MNHEY and CDR2 as SVGAGI. The CDR3 coding sequence is TGTGCCATAGGAACAGATACGCAGTATTTT. Residues: CAIGTDTQYF.

The chain recombines TRBV7-9 with TRBJ1-3, with a tentative D call TRBD1 (5 bases). Trimming shortened V by 3 bases and J by 8 bases, and 14 bases separated the two germline ends. The germline gives CDR1 SEHNR, CDR2 FQNEAQ (reference sequence). The CDR3 extends over 14 amino acids. CDR3 sequence (DNA): TGTGCCAGCAGCTTGGGACCTACGATACACACCATATATTTT. Its translation: CASSLGPTIHTIYF.

The chain combines TRBV30 with TRBJ1-1; D gene uncertain. The CDR3 has 13 amino acids. Germline V lookup: CDR1 GTSNPN, CDR2 SVGIG (reference sequence). Trimming took off 3 bases at V and 1 base at J, with 9 bases between the two ends. The CDR3 here is CAWSDGSNTEAFF. The CDR3, as DNA: TGTGCCTGGAGCGACGGGTCGAACACTGAAGCTTTCTTT.

In its sample, this clone was seen a few times. As DNA, the CDR3 is TGTGCCAGCAGCTTAGTCTGGGGGGGACTAGGGACCTACGAGCAGTACTTC. Translation: CASSLVWGGLGTYEQYF. The gene calls are TRBV7-2 and TRBJ2-7, with TRBD2 matching 8 bases. CDR1 and CDR2 from the germline V gene are SGHTA and FQGNSA. The V gene end was trimmed by 1 base and the J gene end by 2 bases; junction bases not matched to a gene: 10. The CDR3 has 17 residues.